Below, 8 T cell receptor beta chains from the same sample are listed, as sequenced in a study of cytomegalovirus exposure and HLA in healthy donors. Using immunoSEQ multiplex PCR, the repertoire was profiled, and TCRdb retains in-frame clones only, with some absent. The sample consists of roughly 150,000 clones, about 89% of them appearing once. The source material was PBMCs. All receptors derive from a woman between 18 and 29 years old in good health and CMV-seropositive.

The chain has TRBV5-1 and TRBJ2-7; a possible D gene is TRBD2 (6 bases). CDR1 SGHRS and CDR2 YFSETQ come from the germline V gene. Trimming took 4 bases from V and 4 from J, leaving 12 bases between them. The CDR3 contains 13 residues. The CDR3 coding sequence is TGCGCCAGCAGCCATGGGGGGAGTTACGAGCAGTACTTC. It codes for CASSHGGSYEQYF.

This chain joins TRBV6-6 and TRBJ2-7, with 8 bases lining up with TRBD1. The CDR3 is made up of 14 amino acids. V trimming: 5 bases; J trimming: 5 bases; junction bases outside the gene matches: 8. The germline CDR1 and CDR2 sequences are MNHNY and SVGAGI (reference sequence). DNA of the CDR3: TGTGCCAGCAGTCCCCGGACAGGGTTAAACGAGCAGTACTTC. This gives the protein CASSPRTGLNEQYF.

The chain joins TRBV2 to TRBJ2-7; 11 nucleotides match TRBD2. This CDR3 is 20 amino acids long. V was clipped by 5 bases and J by 2 bases; unmatched bases: 20. CDR1 is SNHLY, CDR2 FYNNEI, per germline. CDR3 coding DNA: TGTGCCAGCAGTCTGGGACGGACCCAGCAGGGACTAGCGGATACCTACGAGCAGTACTTC. Translated, it gives CASSLGRTQQGLADTYEQYF.

A few counts support this clone. V and J are TRBV4-1 and TRBJ1-2; TRBD1 agrees at 12 bases. V lost 1 base to trimming and J lost 6 bases; unmatched junction nucleotides: 3. From germline, CDR1 is MGHRA and CDR2 YSYEKL. The CDR3 totals 15 residues. The CDR3 is CASSQVGQGADGYTF. The CDR3 coding sequence is TGCGCCAGCAGCCAAGTGGGACAGGGGGCTGATGGCTACACCTTC.

The table lists this clone with a count of one. Other nucleotide sequences from this sample produce the same CDR3. This chain connects TRBV19 to TRBJ1-5; D is perhaps TRBD1 (6 bases). The CDR3 has 14 residues. The germline gives CDR1 LNHDA, CDR2 SQIVND (reference sequence). V was cut by 2 bases and J by 1 base, with 6 bases left in between. The CDR3 is CASSIQGSNQPQHF. The CDR3 DNA is TGTGCCAGTAGTATACAGGGGAGCAATCAGCCCCAGCATTTT.

V usage is TRBV5-1 and J usage is TRBJ2-1; 7 bases agree with TRBD2. The V segment lost 4 bases and the J segment 3 bases; nucleotides outside the gene matches: 4. CDR3 length equals 14 residues. Per the germline V gene, CDR1 is SGHRS and CDR2 is YFSETQ. CDR3 DNA: TGCGCCAGCAGCGCCGGGACTATCTACAATGAGCAGTTCTTC. Encoded protein: CASSAGTIYNEQFF.

The V and J genes are TRBV30 and TRBJ2-2; D might be TRBD1 (5 bases). This CDR3 has 13 amino acids. Germline V gives CDR1 GTSNPN, CDR2 SVGIG (reference sequence). Trimming removed 8 bases from V and 1 base from J, with 11 bases in between. CDR3 bases: TGTGCCCAGGGCCACTTGAACACCGGGGAGCTGTTTTTT. Translation gives CAQGHLNTGELFF.

The chain links TRBV19 to TRBJ2-2; possible D gene TRBD1, 6 bases. The CDR3 totals 14 residues. From germline, CDR1 is LNHDA and CDR2 SQIVND (reference sequence). V gave up 7 bases and J gave up 3 bases, with 12 bases separating them. CDR3 loop: CASIKGVDTGELFF. The CDR3 DNA is TGTGCCAGTATTAAGGGGGTGGACACCGGGGAGCTGTTTTTT.